A single sample gave rise to the 11 T cell receptor beta chains below, sequenced in a study of CD8+CD57+ T cells in acquired aplastic anemia. CD8+CD57+ cell expansion, shown by flow cytometry, had occurred in the patients selected for sequencing. Template material for TCR beta VDJ and CDR3 profiling consisted of genomic DNA. TCRdb re-analysed the reads in MiXCR, keeping a single row per CDR3 protein. The sample consists of 200,000 to 300,000 distinct CDR3 sequences, 65% to 90% of them appearing once. Input material: sorted CD4+, CD8+, or CD8+CD57+ T cells (not recorded which) from PBMCs. The receptors stem from a human donor with aplastic anemia.

In the case of this clonotype: Sequence at one end of the junction differs from germline and may be a read error. The V gene is TRBV7-6, the J gene TRBJ2-5; D remains ambiguous. Germline V gene data show CDR1 as SGHVS and CDR2 as FNYEAQ. The CDR3 is 14 amino acids. The CDR3 DNA sequence: TGTGCCAGCAGCTTGGGCTCCAGCCATTCACCCCTCCACTTC. This translates into CASSLGSSHSPLHF.

With respect to this clonotype: The junction departs from germline at one end; a sequencing error may be responsible. The chain is built from TRBV7-2 and TRBJ2-2; D may be TRBD1 or TRBD2 (5 bases each). CDR3 length: 14 residues. Germline CDR1 SGHTA, CDR2 FQGNSA. In DNA form, the CDR3 reads TGTGCCAGCAGCGCGGCACCAGGGAACGGGGAGCTGATTTTT. The encoded protein is CASSAAPGNGELIF.

Comment on this clonotype: The junction departs from the called germline gene at one end, perhaps through a read error. The CDR3 region is CASRDAGSHTPQF. CDR3 in DNA: TGTGCCAGCAGGGACGCGGGAAGTCATACGCCGCAGTTT. This chain links TRBV7-8 with TRBJ2-3, with D perhaps matching TRBD2 (6 bases). Germline lookup yields CDR1 SGHVS and CDR2 FQNEAQ. The CDR3 sequence is 13 residues long. Drawing the rest from reference TRBV7-8 and TRBJ2-3, the complete variable domain is GAGVSQSPRYKVAKRGQDVALRCDPISGHVSLFWYQQALGQGPEFLTYFQNEAQLDKSGLPSDRFFAERPEGSVSTLKIQRTQQEDSAVYLCASRDAGSHTPQFGPGTRLTVL.

The gene calls are TRBV7-8 and TRBJ2-5, with 7 bases identical to TRBD2. Germline V gene lookup returns CDR1 SGHVS and CDR2 FQNEAQ. The CDR3 totals 13 residues. Trimming removed 2 bases from V and 13 bases from J; junction bases left unmatched: 10. The CDR3 DNA is TGTGCCAGCAGCTTACCGGGAGGAGCCGATCCGTACTTC. It yields the protein CASSLPGGADPYF.

As regards this clonotype: The junction departs from the called germline gene at one end, perhaps through a read error. This chain joins TRBV7-8 and TRBJ2-5; D remains ambiguous. This CDR3 spans 14 amino acids. Germline V gene lookup returns CDR1 SGHVS and CDR2 FQNEAQ. CDR3 amino acids: CATSLASEPDTQYF. Written as DNA, the CDR3 is TGTGCCACCAGCTTAGCCAGCGAGCCCGATACCCAGTACTTC.

The chain employs TRBV5-8 and TRBJ2-2; D might be TRBD1 (6 bases). The V gene's germline CDR1 is SGHTS and CDR2 YDEGEE. The CDR3 covers 15 residues. V shed 4 bases and J shed 3 bases, with 13 bases lying between them. The CDR3 region is CASSVWDTDTGELFF. The CDR3 DNA reads as TGTGCCAGCAGCGTGTGGGACACCGACACCGGGGAGCTGTTTTTT.

Notes on this clonotype: The germline gene is not matched at one end of the junction; a read error may be the cause. The chain couples TRBV9 to TRBJ1-2, with D uncertain. This CDR3 spans 16 amino acids. The germline V gene has CDR1 SGDLS and CDR2 YYNGEE. The CDR3 here is CASGVAGNVLDYGYTF. The CDR3 DNA is TGTGCCAGCGGCGTGGCTGGGAACGTTCTCGACTATGGCTACACCTTC.

This clonotype was counted between two and nine times. This chain joins TRBV11-3 and TRBJ1-1; 7 bases are a match to TRBD1. Germline values: CDR1 SGHNT, CDR2 YENEEA. J was trimmed by 2 bases and V by 5 bases; bases with no gene match: 11. The CDR3 covers 16 residues. The CDR3 loop reads CASSGQVSPGNTEAFF. CDR3 coding DNA: TGTGCCAGCAGCGGACAGGTATCCCCTGGAAACACTGAAGCTTTCTTT.

This clonotype occurred once. The junction shows a germline mismatch at one end, possibly a read error. The chain recombines TRBV7-2 with TRBJ2-3, with 8 bases fitting TRBD2. Germline CDR1 and CDR2: SGHTA and FQGNSA. The CDR3 is 13 amino acids. The CDR3 here is CASGLAGTDTKHF. CDR3 bases: TGTGCCAGCGGGTTAGCGGGAACAGATACGAAGCATTTT.

This clonotype was detected once. The chain links TRBV11-3 to TRBJ1-6; TRBD1 is a possible D gene (6 bases). Trimming removed 0 bases from V and 16 bases from J, with 19 bases in between. This CDR3 has 15 residues. CDR1 is SGHNT and CDR2 is YENEEA in the germline V gene. The CDR3 DNA sequence: TGTGCCAGCAGCTTAGATCTGACAGGTAACACTGAACTCCACTTT. It yields the protein CASSLDLTGNTELHF. The full variable domain, rest sourced from reference TRBV11-3 and TRBJ1-6, is EAGVVQSPRYKIIEKKQPVAFWCNPISGHNTLYWYLQNLGQGPELLIRYENEEAVDDSQLPKDRFSAERLKGVDSTLKIQPAELGDSAVYLCASSLDLTGNTELHFGNGTRLTVT.

J is TRBJ2-7 and V is TRBV5-5; tentatively, D is TRBD2 (6 bases). The germline V and J ends were trimmed by 4 bases and 3 bases, with 17 bases remaining between them. Germline loops: CDR1 SGHKS, CDR2 YYEKEE (reference sequence). The CDR3 sequence is 15 residues long. CDR3 nucleotide sequence: TGTGCCAGCAGCGTGGGGGAGGCCCTACTCTACGAGCAGTACTTC. Its protein is CASSVGEALLYEQYF. The full variable domain, rest sourced from reference TRBV5-5 and TRBJ2-7, is DAGVTQSPTHLIKTRGQQVTLRCSPISGHKSVSWYQQVLGQGPQFIFQYYEKEERGRGNFPDRFSARQFPNYSSELNVNALLLGDSALYLCASSVGEALLYEQYFGPGTRLTVT.